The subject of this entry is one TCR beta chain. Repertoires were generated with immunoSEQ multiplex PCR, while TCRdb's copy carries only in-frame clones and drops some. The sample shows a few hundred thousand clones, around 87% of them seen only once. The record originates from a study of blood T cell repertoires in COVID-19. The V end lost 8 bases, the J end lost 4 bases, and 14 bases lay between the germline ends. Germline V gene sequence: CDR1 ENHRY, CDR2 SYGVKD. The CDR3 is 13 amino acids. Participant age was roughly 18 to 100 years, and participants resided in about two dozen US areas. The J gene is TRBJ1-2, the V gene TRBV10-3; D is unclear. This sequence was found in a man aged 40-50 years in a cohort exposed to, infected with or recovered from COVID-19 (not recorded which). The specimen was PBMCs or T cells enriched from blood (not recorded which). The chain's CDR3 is CAILTPGTYGYTF. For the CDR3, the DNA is TGTGCCATCTTGACGCCGGGAACCTATGGCTACACCTTC.